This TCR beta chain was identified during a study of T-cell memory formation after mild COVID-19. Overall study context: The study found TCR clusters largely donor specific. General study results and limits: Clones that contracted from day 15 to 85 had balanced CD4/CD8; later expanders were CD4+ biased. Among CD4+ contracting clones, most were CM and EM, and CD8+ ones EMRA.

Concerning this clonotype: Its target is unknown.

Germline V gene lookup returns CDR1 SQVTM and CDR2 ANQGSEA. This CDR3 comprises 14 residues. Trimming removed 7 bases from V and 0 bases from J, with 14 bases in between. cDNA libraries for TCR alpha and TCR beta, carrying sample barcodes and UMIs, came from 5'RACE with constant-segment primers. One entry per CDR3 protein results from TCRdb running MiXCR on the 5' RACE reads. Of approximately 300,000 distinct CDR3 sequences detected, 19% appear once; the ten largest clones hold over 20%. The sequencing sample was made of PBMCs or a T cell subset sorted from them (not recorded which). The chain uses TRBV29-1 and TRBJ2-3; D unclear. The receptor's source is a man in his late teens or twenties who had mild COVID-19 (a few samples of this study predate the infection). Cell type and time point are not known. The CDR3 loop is CSARESTSTDTQYF. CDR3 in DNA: TGCAGCGCTCGCGAGAGCACTAGCACAGATACGCAGTATTTT.